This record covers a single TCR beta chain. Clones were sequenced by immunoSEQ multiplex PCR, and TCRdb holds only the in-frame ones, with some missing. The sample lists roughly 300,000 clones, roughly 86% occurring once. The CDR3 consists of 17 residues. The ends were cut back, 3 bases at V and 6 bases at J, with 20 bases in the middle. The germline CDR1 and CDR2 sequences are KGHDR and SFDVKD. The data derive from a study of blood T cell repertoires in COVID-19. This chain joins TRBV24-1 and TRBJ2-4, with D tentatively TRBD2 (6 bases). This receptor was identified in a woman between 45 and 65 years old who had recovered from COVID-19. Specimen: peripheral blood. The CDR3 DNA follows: TGTGCCACCAGTGATGCTAACGGGAGTGGCCAGGGAAACATTCAGTACTTC. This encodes CATSDANGSGQGNIQYF.